This note documents a single TCR beta chain sequence. What it recognizes is unknown. Random hexamers served to reverse transcribe about 0.5 to 1 ug RNA. One entry per CDR3 protein, called by TCRdb with MiXCR from the immunoSEQ multiplex PCR reads. Found here are 70,000 to 100,000 distinct CDR3 sequences, roughly 96% of them singletons; the top ten hold more than 0.5%. V trimming: 3 bases; J trimming: 7 bases; junction bases outside the gene matches: 8. Germline V lookup: CDR1 SEHNR, CDR2 FQNEAQ (reference sequence). This CDR3 has 14 residues. These data are taken from a study of CD8 T cells in Susac syndrome. Study background: Active disease was present in six of the sequenced Susac syndrome patients, and remission in roughly 8. At the time of blood draw, patients with Susac syndrome were therapy-naive, receiving corticosteroids, or receiving intravenous immunoglobulin alone.

Study conclusions and caveats: In total CD8+ repertoires, sixteen Susac-specific public clones were found, and CD8+ TEMRA repertoires had roughly five.

TCR beta from blood CD8+ and CD4+ T cells was sequenced. This receptor was identified in a human donor with Susac syndrome. V gene TRBV7-9 combines with J gene TRBJ2-7; 8 bases fit TRBD1. The specimen was CD8+ T cells from PBMCs. The CDR3 is CASSFLGRGREQYF. CDR3 sequence (DNA): TGTGCCAGCAGCTTCCTAGGCAGGGGGCGGGAGCAGTACTTC.